Sequencing of this TCR beta chain was carried out in a study of T cell responses to AZD1222 COVID-19 vaccine. TCRdb keeps only in-frame clones here, not all; method: immunoSEQ multiplex PCR. The sample shows around 140,000 clones, and over 2% sits with its ten largest clones. A note on this clone: The antigen is not known.

CDR1 SGHTA and CDR2 FQGTGA come from the germline V gene. V gave up 5 bases and J gave up 1 base, with 12 bases separating them. The CDR3 contains 15 residues. The study's findings and limits: Donors in the cohort were predominantly white British and more often female, and clonal diversity was possibly underestimated. After the peak T cell response, and only then, were repertoires sampled.

The rearrangement links TRBV7-3 to TRBJ2-1; D unresolved. The clonotype originates from an adult in good health. The sequencing sample was made of peripheral blood. The CDR3 region is CASSPFRVSYNEQFF. Written as DNA, the CDR3 is TGTGCCAGCAGCCCCTTTAGAGTATCCTACAATGAGCAGTTCTTC.